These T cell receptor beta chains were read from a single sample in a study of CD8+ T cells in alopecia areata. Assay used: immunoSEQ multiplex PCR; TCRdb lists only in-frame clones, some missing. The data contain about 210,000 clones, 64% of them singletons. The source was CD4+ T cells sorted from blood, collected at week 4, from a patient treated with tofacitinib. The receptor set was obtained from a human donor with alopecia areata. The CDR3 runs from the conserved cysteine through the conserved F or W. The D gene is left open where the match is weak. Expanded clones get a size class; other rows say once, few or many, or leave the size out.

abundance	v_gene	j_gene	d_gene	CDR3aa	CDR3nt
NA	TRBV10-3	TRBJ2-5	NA	CAISESGVQETQYF	TGTGCCATCAGTGAGTCGGGGGTCCAAGAGACCCAGTACTTC
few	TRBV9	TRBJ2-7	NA	CASSARAERSEQYF	TGTGCCAGCAGCGCCCGAGCCGAGAGGAGCGAGCAGTACTTC
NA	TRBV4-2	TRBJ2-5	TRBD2	CASSRTSSQETQYF	TGTGCCAGCAGCCGGACTAGCAGCCAAGAGACCCAGTACTTC
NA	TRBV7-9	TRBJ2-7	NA	CASSLDRSEQYF	TGTGCCAGCAGCTTAGACAGGTCCGAGCAGTACTTC
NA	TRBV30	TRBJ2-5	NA	CAWSPGTQETQYF	TGTGCCTGGAGTCCGGGCACTCAAGAGACCCAGTACTTC
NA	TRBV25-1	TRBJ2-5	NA	CASSEPPQETQYF	TGTGCCAGCAGTGAACCCCCCCAAGAGACCCAGTACTTC
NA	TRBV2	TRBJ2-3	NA	CASRQGGTDTQYF	TGTGCCAGCAGGCAGGGTGGCACAGATACGCAGTATTTT
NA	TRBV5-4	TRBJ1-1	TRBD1	CASSGQGNTEAFF	TGTGCCAGCAGCGGACAGGGGAACACTGAAGCTTTCTTT
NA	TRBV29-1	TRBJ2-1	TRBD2	CSVRTSGGAVLGEQFF	TGCAGCGTTAGGACTAGCGGGGGGGCAGTCTTGGGTGAGCAGTTCTTC
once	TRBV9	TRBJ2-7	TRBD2	CASSRGLAGSYEQYF	TGTGCCAGCAGCCGAGGACTAGCGGGCTCCTACGAGCAGTACTTC
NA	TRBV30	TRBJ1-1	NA	CAWSVRGYGTEAFF	TGTGCCTGGAGTGTACGGGGGTATGGCACTGAAGCTTTCTTT
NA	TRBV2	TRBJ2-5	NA	CASRGETQYF	TGTGCCAGCAGAGGGGAGACCCAGTACTTC
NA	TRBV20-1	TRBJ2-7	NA	CSASSYEQYF	TGCAGTGCCTCGTCCTACGAGCAGTACTTC
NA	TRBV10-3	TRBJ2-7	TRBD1	CATLGTGLYEQYF	TGTGCCACCCTCGGGACAGGGCTCTACGAGCAGTACTTC
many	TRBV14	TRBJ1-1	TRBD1	CASSQVAGGNTEAFF	TGTGCCAGCAGCCAAGTGGCAGGGGGGAACACTGAAGCTTTCTTT
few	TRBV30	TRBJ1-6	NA	CAWSSTATFNSPLHF	TGTGCCTGGAGTTCGACGGCGACCTTTAATTCACCCCTCCACTTT
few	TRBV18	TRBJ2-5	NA	CASSPGLLQETQYF	TGTGCCAGCTCCCCCGGGCTTCTACAAGAGACCCAGTACTTC
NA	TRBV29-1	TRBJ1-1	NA	CSVETQMNTEAFF	TGCAGCGTTGAGACACAGATGAACACTGAAGCTTTCTTT
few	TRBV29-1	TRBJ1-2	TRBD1	CSVGGQTPRSYTF	TGCAGCGTCGGGGGACAGACTCCCAGGAGCTACACCTTC
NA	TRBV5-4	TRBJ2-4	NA	CASSPRAGPLAKNIQYF	TGTGCCAGCAGCCCCAGGGCAGGCCCACTAGCCAAAAACATTCAGTACTTC
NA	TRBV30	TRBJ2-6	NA	CAWNPAPGANVLTF	TGTGCCTGGAATCCGGCACCCGGGGCCAACGTCCTGACTTTC
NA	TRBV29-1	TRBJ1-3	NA	CSVRDIYSGNTIYF	TGCAGCGTCCGGGACATTTATTCTGGAAACACCATATATTTT
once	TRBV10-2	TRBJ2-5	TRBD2	CASTAGTSGQETQYF	TGCGCCAGCACCGCCGGGACTAGCGGACAAGAGACCCAGTACTTC
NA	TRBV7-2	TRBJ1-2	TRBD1	CASSFGQGGGYTF	TGTGCCAGCAGCTTCGGACAGGGAGGTGGCTACACCTTC
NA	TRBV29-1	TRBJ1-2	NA	CSAGALYGYTF	TGCAGCGCAGGGGCATTGTATGGCTACACCTTC
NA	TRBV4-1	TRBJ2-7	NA	CASSQEAANLAYEQYF	TGCGCCAGCAGCCAGGAGGCGGCCAACCTTGCCTACGAGCAGTACTTC
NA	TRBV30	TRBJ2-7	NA	CAWTQGGYEQYF	TGTGCCTGGACCCAGGGTGGCTACGAGCAGTACTTC
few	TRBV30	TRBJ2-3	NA	CAWSRLIAQYF	TGTGCCTGGAGTCGACTTATCGCGCAGTATTTT
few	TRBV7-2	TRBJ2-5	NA	CASSTYQETQYF	TGTGCCAGCAGTACGTACCAAGAGACCCAGTACTTC
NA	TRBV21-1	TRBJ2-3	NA	CASSKGGRGTDTQYF	TGTGCCAGCAGCAAAGGGGGGCGGGGCACAGATACGCAGTATTTT
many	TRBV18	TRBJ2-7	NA	CASSPNYEQYF	TGTGCCAGCTCACCCAACTACGAGCAGTACTTC
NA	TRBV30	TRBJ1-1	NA	CAWGAQGNSEAFF	TGTGCCTGGGGGGCCCAGGGTAACTCTGAAGCTTTCTTT
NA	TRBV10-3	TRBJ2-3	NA	CATHQAGSTDTQYF	TGTGCCACTCACCAGGCAGGGAGCACAGATACGCAGTATTTT
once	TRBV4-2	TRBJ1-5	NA	CASSHGGVGNQPQHF	TGTGCCAGCAGCCACGGAGGGGTCGGCAATCAGCCCCAGCATTTT
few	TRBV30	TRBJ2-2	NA	CAWSVKERDTGELFF	TGTGCCTGGAGTGTAAAGGAAAGGGACACCGGGGAGCTGTTTTTT
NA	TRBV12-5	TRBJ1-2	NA	CASGLGSSNYGYTF	TGTGCTAGTGGTTTGGGCAGCTCTAACTATGGCTACACCTTC
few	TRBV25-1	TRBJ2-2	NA	CASSDRGNTGELFF	TGTGCCAGCAGTGACAGGGGTAACACCGGGGAGCTGTTTTTT
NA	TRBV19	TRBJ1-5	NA	CASRQGNQPQHF	TGTGCCAGTAGGCAAGGCAATCAGCCCCAGCATTTT
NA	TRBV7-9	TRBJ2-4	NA	CASSFDAGIQYF	TGTGCCAGCAGCTTCGATGCCGGCATTCAGTACTTC
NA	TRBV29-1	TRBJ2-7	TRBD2	CSVSRGLAGRKYF	TGCAGCGTGTCGCGGGGGCTAGCGGGGAGGAAGTACTTC
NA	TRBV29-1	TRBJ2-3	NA	CSLKGTDTQYF	TGCAGCCTGAAGGGCACAGATACGCAGTATTTT
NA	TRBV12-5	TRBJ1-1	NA	CASGSGLEAFF	TGTGCTAGTGGTTCGGGACTGGAAGCTTTCTTT